The 8 T cell receptor beta chains below come from one sample, sequenced in a study of T cells in Graves' hyperthyroidism and ophthalmopathy. The TCR beta CDR3 regions underwent amplification using RNA transcripts as the source. The HTBI set primed first-round TCR CDR3 RT-PCR. TCRdb re-analysed the multiplex PCR reads in MiXCR, keeping a single row per CDR3 protein. The sample lists about 320,000 distinct CDR3 sequences; approximately 16% were seen once. The sample was blood. The source of these receptors is a young man with Graves' hyperthyroidism.

This clonotype was counted ten times or more. The chain uses TRBV20-1 and TRBJ1-2; the D is unclear. CDR1 and CDR2 (germline): DFQATT, SNEGSKA (reference sequence). V was pared by 2 bases and J by 3 bases, with 7 bases between. The CDR3 is 12 residues long. CDR3 in DNA: TGCAGTGCTAGATTGGGAGACTATGGCTACACCTTC. Translating it yields CSARLGDYGYTF.

Ten or more counts support this clonotype. The rearrangement links TRBV30 to TRBJ2-2, with unresolved D. Germline CDR1 and CDR2: GTSNPN and SVGIG (reference sequence). Trimming removed 8 bases from V and 2 bases from J, with 18 bases in between. The CDR3 covers 15 residues. The CDR3 loop is CAGILRKKNTGELFF. CDR3 sequence (DNA): TGTGCCGGTATTTTGAGGAAGAAAAACACCGGGGAGCTGTTTTTT.

V usage is TRBV12-5 and J usage is TRBJ2-7; TRBD1 or TRBD2 may be the D gene (5 bases each). The CDR3 extends over 12 amino acids. Germline V gene sequence: CDR1 LGHNT, CDR2 FRNRAP. Trimming cost V 4 bases and J 6 bases, with 10 bases left between them. The CDR3 spells CASGWPGSEQYF. In DNA form, the CDR3 reads TGTGCTAGTGGTTGGCCAGGGAGCGAGCAGTACTTC.

In its sample, this clonotype was seen many times. This chain uses TRBV7-3 with TRBJ2-3; D is unclear. Germline loops: CDR1 SGHTA, CDR2 FQGTGA. The germline V and J ends were trimmed by 8 bases and 0 bases, with 15 bases remaining between them. This CDR3 has 15 residues. In DNA form, the CDR3 reads TGTGCCAGCCCCCCCCCCGCGGTTAGCACAGATACGCAGTATTTT. It specifies CASPPPAVSTDTQYF.

The chain couples TRBV19 to TRBJ1-1; 7 nucleotides align to TRBD1. The CDR3 is 12 amino acids. The V gene's germline CDR1 is LNHDA and CDR2 SQIVND (reference sequence). V shed 9 bases and J 3 bases; nucleotides not matched to a gene: 4. DNA of the CDR3: TGTGCCAGCTGGGACAGAGACACTGAAGCTTTCTTT. Translating gives CASWDRDTEAFF.

At least ten counts were recorded for this clonotype. The J gene is TRBJ2-2, the V gene TRBV30; D gene ambiguous. CDR1 and CDR2 (germline): GTSNPN, SVGIG (reference sequence). The V end was cut by 2 bases, the J end by 8 bases, with 6 bases between. The CDR3 is 11 residues long. This CDR3 is CAWSLIGELFF. In nucleotides, the CDR3 is TGTGCCTGGAGTCTAATAGGGGAGCTGTTTTTT.

This chain joins TRBV30 and TRBJ2-3; D is possibly TRBD1 (6 bases). The V and J ends lost 1 base and 7 bases respectively, with 12 bases between them. Germline values: CDR1 GTSNPN, CDR2 SVGIG (reference sequence). This CDR3 contains 13 residues. The CDR3 sequence is CAWSGHTGNTQYF. The CDR3 region has the DNA TGTGCCTGGAGTGGACACACAGGGAATACGCAGTATTTT.

This clonotype was observed a handful of times. The chain joins TRBV18 to TRBJ1-6; no clear D. The V end lost 2 bases, the J end lost 6 bases, and 11 bases lay between the germline ends. The length of the CDR3 is 15 residues. Looked up from germline, CDR1 is KGHSH and CDR2 is LQKENI. The CDR3, as DNA: TGTGCCAGCTCACCAAAAAGGACGGTTAATTCACCCCTCCACTTT. Translation gives CASSPKRTVNSPLHF.